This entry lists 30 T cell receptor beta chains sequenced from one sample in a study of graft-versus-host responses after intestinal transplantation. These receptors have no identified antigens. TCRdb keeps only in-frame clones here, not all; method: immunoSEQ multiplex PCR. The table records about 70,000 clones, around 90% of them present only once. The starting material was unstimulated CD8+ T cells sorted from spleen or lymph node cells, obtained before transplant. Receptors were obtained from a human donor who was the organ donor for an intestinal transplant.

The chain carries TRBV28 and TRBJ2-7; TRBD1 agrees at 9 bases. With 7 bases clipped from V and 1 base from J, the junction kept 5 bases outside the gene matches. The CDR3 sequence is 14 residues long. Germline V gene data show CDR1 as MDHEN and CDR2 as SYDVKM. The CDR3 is CASTPGTGSYEQYV. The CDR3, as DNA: TGTGCCAGCACCCCCGGGACAGGGTCCTACGAGCAGTACGTC.

CDR3 residues: CASGEGGLGEDTQYF. CDR3 DNA sequence: TGCGCCAGCGGGGAGGGGGGTCTAGGCGAGGATACGCAGTATTTT. The J gene is TRBJ2-3, the V gene TRBV5-1, with D perhaps TRBD2 (7 bases). Trimming stripped 7 bases from V and 6 bases from J, with 21 bases between. The CDR3 runs to 15 residues. Germline CDR1 and CDR2: SGHRS and YFSETQ.

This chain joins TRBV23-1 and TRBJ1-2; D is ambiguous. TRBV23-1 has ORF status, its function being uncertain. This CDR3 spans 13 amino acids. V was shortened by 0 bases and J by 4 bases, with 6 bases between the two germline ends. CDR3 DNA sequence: TGCGCCAGCAGTCAATCGAGGAGCTATGGCTACACCTTC. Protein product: CASSQSRSYGYTF.

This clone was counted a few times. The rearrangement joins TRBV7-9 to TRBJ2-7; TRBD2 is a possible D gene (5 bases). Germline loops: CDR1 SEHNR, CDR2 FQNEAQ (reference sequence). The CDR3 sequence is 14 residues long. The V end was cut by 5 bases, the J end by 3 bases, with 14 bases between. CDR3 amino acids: CASSAAEVSYEQYV. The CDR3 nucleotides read TGTGCCAGCAGCGCCGCGGAGGTTAGCTACGAGCAGTACGTC.

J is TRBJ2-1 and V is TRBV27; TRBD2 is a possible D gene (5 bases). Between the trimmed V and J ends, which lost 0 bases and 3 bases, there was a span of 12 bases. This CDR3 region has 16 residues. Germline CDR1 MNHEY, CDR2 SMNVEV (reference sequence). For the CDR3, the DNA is TGTGCCAGCAGTTTATCGGGTTGGCGGGTCTACAATGAGCAGTTCTTC. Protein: CASSLSGWRVYNEQFF.

CDR3 coding DNA: TGCAGTGTTGAGTATGGCTACACCTTC. Amino acid sequence: CSVEYGYTF. V and J are TRBV20-1 and TRBJ1-2; D unclear. Germline V CDR1 and CDR2: DFQATT, SNEGSKA (reference sequence). CDR3 size: 9 residues. The germline V and J ends were trimmed by 7 bases and 5 bases, with 5 bases remaining between them.

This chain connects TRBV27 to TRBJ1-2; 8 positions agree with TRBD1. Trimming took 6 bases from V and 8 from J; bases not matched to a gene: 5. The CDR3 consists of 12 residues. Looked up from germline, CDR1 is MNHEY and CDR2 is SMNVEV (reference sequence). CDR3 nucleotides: TGTGCCAGCAGCCAGACAGGGGCGGGCTACACCTTC. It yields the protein CASSQTGAGYTF.

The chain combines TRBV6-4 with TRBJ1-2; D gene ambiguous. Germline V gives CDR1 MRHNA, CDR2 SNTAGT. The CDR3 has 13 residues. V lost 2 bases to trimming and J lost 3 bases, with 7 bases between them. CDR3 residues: CASSDVGDYGYTF. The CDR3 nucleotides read TGTGCCAGCAGTGACGTGGGAGACTATGGCTACACCTTC.

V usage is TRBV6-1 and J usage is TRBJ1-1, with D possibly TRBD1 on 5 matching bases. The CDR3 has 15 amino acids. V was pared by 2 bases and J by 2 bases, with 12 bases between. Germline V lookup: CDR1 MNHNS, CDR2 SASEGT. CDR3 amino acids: CASSEWGLSNTEAFF. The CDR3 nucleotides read TGTGCCAGCAGTGAATGGGGCCTCTCCAACACTGAAGCTTTCTTT.

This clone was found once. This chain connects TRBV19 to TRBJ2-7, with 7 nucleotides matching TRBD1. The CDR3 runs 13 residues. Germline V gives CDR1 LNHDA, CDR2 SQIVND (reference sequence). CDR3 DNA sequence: TGTGCCAGTAGTAGGACAGGCTCCCACGAGCAGTACGTC. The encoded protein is CASSRTGSHEQYV.

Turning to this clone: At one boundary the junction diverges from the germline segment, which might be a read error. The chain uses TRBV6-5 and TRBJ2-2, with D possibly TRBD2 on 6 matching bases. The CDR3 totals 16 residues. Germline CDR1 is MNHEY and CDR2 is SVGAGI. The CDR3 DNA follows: TGTGCCAGCAGTCACTCCGGGACTCCCTACACCGGGGAGCTGTTTTTT. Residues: CASSHSGTPYTGELFF.

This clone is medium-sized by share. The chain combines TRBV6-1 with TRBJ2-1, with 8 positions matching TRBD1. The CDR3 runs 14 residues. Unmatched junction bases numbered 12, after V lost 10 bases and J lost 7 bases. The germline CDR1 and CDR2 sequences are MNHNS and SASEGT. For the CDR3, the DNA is TGTGCCATCAGAGACAGGACAGGGCGAAATGAGCAGTTCTTC. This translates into CAIRDRTGRNEQFF.

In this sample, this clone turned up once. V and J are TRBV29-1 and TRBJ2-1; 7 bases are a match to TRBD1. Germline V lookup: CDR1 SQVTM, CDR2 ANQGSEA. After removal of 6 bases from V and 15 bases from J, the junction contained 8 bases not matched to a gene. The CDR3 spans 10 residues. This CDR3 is CSVLTGPLFF. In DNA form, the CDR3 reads TGCAGCGTACTGACAGGGCCTCTGTTCTTC.

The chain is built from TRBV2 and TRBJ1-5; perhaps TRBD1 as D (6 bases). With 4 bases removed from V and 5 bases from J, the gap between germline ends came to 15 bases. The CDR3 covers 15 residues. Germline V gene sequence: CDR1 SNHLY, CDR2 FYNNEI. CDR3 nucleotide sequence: TGTGCCAGCAGTGTATTCGGACAGCTCTATCAGCCCCAGCATTTT. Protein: CASSVFGQLYQPQHF.

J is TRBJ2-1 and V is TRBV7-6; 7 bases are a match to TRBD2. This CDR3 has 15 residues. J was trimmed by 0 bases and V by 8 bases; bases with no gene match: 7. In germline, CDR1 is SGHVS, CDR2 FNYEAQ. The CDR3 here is CASGNGGYSYNEQFF. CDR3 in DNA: TGTGCCAGCGGCAACGGGGGGTACTCCTACAATGAGCAGTTCTTC.

CDR3 nucleotides: TGTGCCAGCAGCGCCGGGCGGGGGGGTAGCGCAGATACGCAGTATTTT. Its protein is CASSAGRGGSADTQYF. The chain couples TRBV28 to TRBJ2-3; TRBD2 matches at 9 bases. The ends lost 6 bases at V and 4 bases at J; junction bases unmatched: 11. This CDR3 comprises 16 residues. Germline values: CDR1 MDHEN, CDR2 SYDVKM.

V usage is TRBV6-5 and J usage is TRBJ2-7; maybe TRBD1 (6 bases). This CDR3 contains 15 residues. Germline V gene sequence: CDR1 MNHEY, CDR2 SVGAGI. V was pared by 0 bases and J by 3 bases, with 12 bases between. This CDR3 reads CASSYSSQGYYEQYV. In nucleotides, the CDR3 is TGTGCCAGCAGTTACTCTAGTCAGGGGTACTACGAGCAGTACGTC.

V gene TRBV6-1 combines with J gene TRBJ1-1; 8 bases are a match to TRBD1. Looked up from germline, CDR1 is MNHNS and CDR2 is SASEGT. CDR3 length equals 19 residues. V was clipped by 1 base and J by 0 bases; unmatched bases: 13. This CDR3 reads CASSEGCRGRKAVNTEAFF. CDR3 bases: TGTGCCAGCAGTGAAGGCTGCAGGGGGCGTAAGGCGGTGAACACTGAAGCTTTCTTT.

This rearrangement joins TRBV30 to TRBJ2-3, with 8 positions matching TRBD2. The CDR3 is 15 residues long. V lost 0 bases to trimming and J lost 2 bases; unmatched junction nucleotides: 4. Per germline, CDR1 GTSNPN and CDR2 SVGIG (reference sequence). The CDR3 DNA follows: TGTGCCTGGAGTGTTACGGGGGGGCACACAGATACGCAGTATTTT. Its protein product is CAWSVTGGHTDTQYF.

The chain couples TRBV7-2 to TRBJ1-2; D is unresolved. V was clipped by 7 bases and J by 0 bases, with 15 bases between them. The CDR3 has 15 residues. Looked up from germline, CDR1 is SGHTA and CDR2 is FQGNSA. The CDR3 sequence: CASNSVAGSNYGYTF. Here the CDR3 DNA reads TGTGCCAGCAACTCAGTGGCAGGCTCTAACTATGGCTACACCTTC.

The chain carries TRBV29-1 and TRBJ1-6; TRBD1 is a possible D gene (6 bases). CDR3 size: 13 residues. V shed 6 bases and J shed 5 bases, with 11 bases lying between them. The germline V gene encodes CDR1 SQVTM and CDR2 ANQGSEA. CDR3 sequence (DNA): TGCAGCGTCCGGGGGGGCGATAATTCACCCCTCCACTTT. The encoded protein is CSVRGGDNSPLHF. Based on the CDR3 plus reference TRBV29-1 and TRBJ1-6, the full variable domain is SAVISQKPSRDICQRGTSLTIQCQVDSQVTMMFWYRQQPGQSLTLIATANQGSEATYESGFVIDKFPISRPNLTFSTLTVSNMSPEDSSIYLCSVRGGDNSPLHFGNGTRLTVT.

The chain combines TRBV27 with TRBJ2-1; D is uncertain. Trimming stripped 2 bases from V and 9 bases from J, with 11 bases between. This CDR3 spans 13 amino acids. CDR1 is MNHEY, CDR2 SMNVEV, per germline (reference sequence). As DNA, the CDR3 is TGTGCCAGCAGTTTACTTGGTGCAGGTGAGCAGTTCTTC. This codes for CASSLLGAGEQFF.

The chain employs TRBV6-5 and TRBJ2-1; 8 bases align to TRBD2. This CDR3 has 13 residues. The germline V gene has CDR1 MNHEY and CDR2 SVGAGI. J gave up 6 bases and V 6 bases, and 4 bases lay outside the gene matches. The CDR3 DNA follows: TGTGCCAGCAGCACGGGGGGGGTCAATGAGCAGTTCTTC. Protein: CASSTGGVNEQFF.

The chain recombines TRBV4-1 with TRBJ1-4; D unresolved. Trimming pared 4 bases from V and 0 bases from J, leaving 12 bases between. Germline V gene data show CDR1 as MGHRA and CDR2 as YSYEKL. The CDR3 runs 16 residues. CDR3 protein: CASSLKRRATNEKLFF. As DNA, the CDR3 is TGCGCCAGCAGCCTAAAACGAAGAGCAACTAATGAAAAACTGTTTTTT.

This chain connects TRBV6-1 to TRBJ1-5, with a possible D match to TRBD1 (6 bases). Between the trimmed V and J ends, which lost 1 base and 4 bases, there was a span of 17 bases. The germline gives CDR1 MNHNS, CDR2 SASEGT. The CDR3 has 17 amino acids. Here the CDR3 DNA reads TGTGCCAGCAGTGAAGTCCAGGGGTGGTCTCGGAATCAGCCCCAGCATTTT. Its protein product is CASSEVQGWSRNQPQHF.

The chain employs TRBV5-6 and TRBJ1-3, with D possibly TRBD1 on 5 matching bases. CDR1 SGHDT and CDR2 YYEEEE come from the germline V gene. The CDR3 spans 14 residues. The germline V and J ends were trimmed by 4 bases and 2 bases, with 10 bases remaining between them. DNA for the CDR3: TGTGCCAGCAGCCTAAAGGGGCCTGGAAACACCATATATTTT. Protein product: CASSLKGPGNTIYF.

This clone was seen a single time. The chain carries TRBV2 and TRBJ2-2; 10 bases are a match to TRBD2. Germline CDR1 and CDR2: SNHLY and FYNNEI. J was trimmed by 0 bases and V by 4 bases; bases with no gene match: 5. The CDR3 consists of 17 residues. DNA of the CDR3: TGTGCCAGCAGTGTCGCAGCGGGGGGGCCGAACACCGGGGAGCTGTTTTTT. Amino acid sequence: CASSVAAGGPNTGELFF.

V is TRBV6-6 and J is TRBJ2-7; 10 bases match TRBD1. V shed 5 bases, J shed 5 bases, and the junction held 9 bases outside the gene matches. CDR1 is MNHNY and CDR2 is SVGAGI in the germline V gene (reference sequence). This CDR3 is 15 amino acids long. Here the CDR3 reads CASSHQRQGADEQYV. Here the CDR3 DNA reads TGTGCCAGCAGTCACCAACGACAGGGGGCGGACGAGCAGTACGTC.

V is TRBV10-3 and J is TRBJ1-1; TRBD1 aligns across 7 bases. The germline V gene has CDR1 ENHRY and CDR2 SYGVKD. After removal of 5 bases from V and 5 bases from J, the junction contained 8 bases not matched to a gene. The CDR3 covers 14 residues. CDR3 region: CAISKDRSQTEAFF. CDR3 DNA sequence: TGTGCCATCAGTAAGGACAGGTCTCAGACTGAAGCTTTCTTT.

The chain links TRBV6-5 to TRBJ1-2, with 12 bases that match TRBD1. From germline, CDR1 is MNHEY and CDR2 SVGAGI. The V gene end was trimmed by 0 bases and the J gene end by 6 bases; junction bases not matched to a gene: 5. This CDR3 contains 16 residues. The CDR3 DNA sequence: TGTGCCAGCAGTTACTCGAGGGGGACAGGGGGCGATGGCTACACCTTC. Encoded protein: CASSYSRGTGGDGYTF.